These 24 T cell receptor beta chains came from one sample sequenced in a study of cytomegalovirus exposure and HLA in healthy donors. The PCR contained 60 Vbeta and 13 Jbeta primers. Repertoires were generated with immunoSEQ multiplex PCR, while TCRdb's copy carries only in-frame clones and drops some. Of 150,000 to 200,000 clones listed, 79% are singletons. Sequencing was performed on PBMCs. These receptors all stem from a middle-aged man in good health and CMV-seronegative.

This sequence joins TRBV5-4 and TRBJ2-5, with 7 bases that match TRBD2. This CDR3 comprises 15 residues. The germline gives CDR1 SGHNT, CDR2 YYREEE (reference sequence). The ends lost 4 bases at V and 2 bases at J; junction bases unmatched: 8. The CDR3 region is CASSSPREVQETQYF. Here the CDR3 DNA reads TGTGCCAGCAGCAGTCCTCGGGAGGTGCAAGAGACCCAGTACTTC.

The chain carries TRBV28 and TRBJ1-2; 7 nucleotides match TRBD1. V dropped 7 bases and J dropped 6; count of bases not matched to a gene: 23. The germline V gene has CDR1 MDHEN and CDR2 SYDVKM. The CDR3 has 18 residues. CDR3 in DNA: TGTGCCAGCAAAACCCCCCGGGACAGTCAGGGGGGATGGCATGGCTACACCTTC. Its translation: CASKTPRDSQGGWHGYTF.

The chain has TRBV7-8 and TRBJ1-2; a weak D match, TRBD1 (5 bases). This CDR3 comprises 15 residues. V dropped 3 bases and J dropped 8 bases, with 19 bases sitting between them. The germline CDR1 and CDR2 sequences are SGHVS and FQNEAQ. The chain's CDR3 is CASSFARREVRGYTF. In DNA, the CDR3 is TGTGCCAGCAGCTTTGCCCGCAGGGAAGTCCGCGGCTACACCTTC.

The chain carries TRBV27 and TRBJ2-3; D ambiguous. The CDR3 is 15 residues long. The germline V gene encodes CDR1 MNHEY and CDR2 SMNVEV (reference sequence). Trimming removed 1 base at V and 3 bases at J, with 11 bases between. CDR3 in DNA: TGTGCCAGCAGTTTATTCCAGGATCGTACAGATACGCAGTATTTT. Protein sequence: CASSLFQDRTDTQYF.

This chain uses TRBV7-9 with TRBJ2-5, with 11 bases matching TRBD2. The closer fit of TRBJ2-7 to the DNA end suggests the J call may be wrong. This CDR3 is 14 amino acids long. Germline CDR1 reads SEHNR; CDR2 reads FQNEAQ (reference sequence). In nucleotides, the CDR3 is TGTGCCAGCAGTGCTAGCGGGAGGCCCTACGAGCAGTACTTC. This codes for CASSASGRPYEQYF.

V and J are TRBV6-1 and TRBJ1-5, with D unclear. Trimming pared 1 base from V and 11 bases from J, leaving 12 bases between. The CDR3 covers 13 residues. CDR1 and CDR2 (germline): MNHNS, SASEGT. CDR3 nucleotides: TGTGCCAGCAGTGAAGTTGGTGGCTGGTCCCAGCATTTT. Residues: CASSEVGGWSQHF.

The chain employs TRBV7-8 and TRBJ1-4; 7 bases line up with TRBD1. Trimming removed 6 bases from V and 7 bases from J; junction bases left unmatched: 8. The CDR3 consists of 14 residues. The germline V gene has CDR1 SGHVS and CDR2 FQNEAQ. The CDR3 reads CASSAQGVSEKLFF. The CDR3 DNA reads as TGTGCCAGCAGTGCTCAGGGGGTTAGTGAAAAACTGTTTTTT.

The chain is built from TRBV2 and TRBJ2-4; D is ambiguous. Germline V gives CDR1 SNHLY, CDR2 FYNNEI. Between the trimmed V and J ends, which lost 8 bases and 12 bases, there was a span of 17 bases. The CDR3 is 12 residues long. The DNA for the CDR3 is TGTGCCAGCGCCCTCGATAGACTGGGTCAGTACTTC. Translated: CASALDRLGQYF.

The CDR3 sequence: CASSLTGGNNEQFF. CDR3 DNA sequence: TGTGCCAGCAGTTTGACAGGGGGAAACAATGAGCAGTTCTTC. The rearrangement links TRBV27 to TRBJ2-1; TRBD1 aligns across 9 bases. The CDR3 contains 14 residues. CDR1 is MNHEY and CDR2 is SMNVEV in the germline V gene (reference sequence). V shed 3 bases, J shed 5 bases, and the junction held 2 bases outside the gene matches.

V usage is TRBV11-1 and J usage is TRBJ2-5; the D gene is possibly TRBD2 (5 bases). Germline V gene sequence: CDR1 SGHAT, CDR2 FQDESV (reference sequence). V shed 1 base and J shed 4 bases, with 13 bases lying between them. The CDR3 length is 15 residues. CDR3 protein: CASSLGSLGGETQYF. CDR3 DNA sequence: TGTGCCAGCAGCTTAGGATCACTAGGAGGAGAGACCCAGTACTTC.

This clone was observed once. The chain links TRBV6-5 to TRBJ2-5; TRBD1 is a possible D gene (6 bases). The ends were cut back, 5 bases at V and 5 bases at J, with 18 bases in the middle. This CDR3 contains 15 residues. Germline V gives CDR1 MNHEY, CDR2 SVGAGI. CDR3 bases: TGTGCCAGCAGTCGGACAGAACTAGAAAGGGAGACCCAGTACTTC. Residues: CASSRTELERETQYF.

This chain links TRBV5-1 with TRBJ2-7; 8 nucleotides agree with TRBD2. Germline V gene sequence: CDR1 SGHRS, CDR2 YFSETQ. Trimming at V came to 3 bases and at J to 5 bases, leaving 10 bases not matched to a gene. The CDR3 extends over 15 amino acids. In DNA, the CDR3 is TGCGCCAGCAGCTCGCTCGGGACGGGAGGGAACGAGCAGTACTTC. This sequence encodes CASSSLGTGGNEQYF.

This clone was counted a few times. The V and J genes are TRBV11-2 and TRBJ2-7; possible D gene TRBD2, 6 bases. Germline-derived CDR1 and CDR2 are SGHAT and FQNNGV. V lost 3 bases to trimming and J lost 2 bases, with 14 bases between them. The CDR3 spans 15 residues. Written as DNA, the CDR3 is TGTGCCAGCAGCTTCGGGGGTGGGGCCCCCTACGAGCAGTACTTC. Its translation is CASSFGGGAPYEQYF. Using reference TRBV11-2 and TRBJ2-7 for the parts outside the CDR3, the full variable domain is EAGVAQSPRYKIIEKRQSVAFWCNPISGHATLYWYQQILGQGPKLLIQFQNNGVVDDSQLPKDRFSAERLKGVDSTLKIQPAKLEDSAVYLCASSFGGGAPYEQYFGPGTRLTVT.

A few counts support this clone. The chain couples TRBV29-1 to TRBJ1-1; no definite D call. Trimming shortened V by 4 bases and J by 4 bases, and 7 bases separated the two germline ends. CDR1 and CDR2 from the germline V gene are SQVTM and ANQGSEA. The length of the CDR3 is 11 residues. The CDR3 DNA reads TGCAGCGTTGTTATGGCCACTGAAGCTTTCTTT. It yields the protein CSVVMATEAFF.

The chain employs TRBV7-2 and TRBJ2-1, with D possibly being TRBD2 (6 bases). V lost 1 base to trimming and J lost 7 bases, with 14 bases between them. Germline V gene lookup returns CDR1 SGHTA and CDR2 FQGNSA. The CDR3 has 15 amino acids. The CDR3 region is CASSLVGDSGNEQFF. CDR3 DNA sequence: TGTGCCAGCAGCTTAGTTGGTGATAGCGGAAATGAGCAGTTCTTC. The complete variable domain, with remaining parts taken from reference TRBV7-2 and TRBJ2-1, reads GAGVSQSPSNKVTEKGKDVELRCDPISGHTALYWYRQSLGQGLEFLIYFQGNSAPDKSGLPSDRFSAERTGGSVSTLTIQRTQQEDSAVYLCASSLVGDSGNEQFFGPGTRLTVL.

A note on this clone: No conserved phenylalanine or tryptophan is present at the end of the CDR3, so a read error is the likely explanation. CDR3 in amino acids: CAWSVQAGTNEQYL. CDR3 sequence (DNA): TGTGCCTGGAGTGTACAAGCGGGAACTAACGAGCAGTACCTC. V and J are TRBV30 and TRBJ2-7; TRBD2 matches at 7 bases. The CDR3 is 14 residues long. The germline CDR1 and CDR2 sequences are GTSNPN and SVGIG (reference sequence). V trimming: 0 bases; J trimming: 5 bases; junction bases outside the gene matches: 7.

On this clone itself: The same CDR3 arises from other DNA sequences in this sample as well. The CDR3 nucleotides are TGCGCCAGCAGCTTAGGACTAGCAACAGATACGCAGTATTTT. Protein sequence: CASSLGLATDTQYF. The chain has TRBV5-1 and TRBJ2-3, with 8 bases fitting TRBD2. This CDR3 has 14 amino acids. V lost 2 bases to trimming and J lost 3 bases; unmatched junction nucleotides: 2. CDR1 SGHRS and CDR2 YFSETQ come from the germline V gene.

V usage is TRBV7-2 and J usage is TRBJ1-6, with TRBD1 as a possible D gene (6 bases). V was cut by 5 bases and J by 9 bases, with 14 bases left in between. The CDR3 has 14 amino acids. Germline V gene lookup returns CDR1 SGHTA and CDR2 FQGNSA. The CDR3 nucleotides are TGTGCCAGCAGCGAAGGGGGTAGGGTTTCACCCCTCCACTTT. Encoded protein: CASSEGGRVSPLHF.

In this sample, this clone turned up a few times. The chain couples TRBV10-3 to TRBJ1-3; D is unresolved. CDR3 length: 13 amino acids. The V gene lost 2 bases and the J gene lost 1 base, with 3 bases spanning the gap. CDR1 and CDR2 (germline): ENHRY, SYGVKD. This CDR3 reads CAISEESGNTIYF. The CDR3 DNA is TGTGCCATCAGTGAGGAGTCTGGAAACACCATATATTTT.

The chain employs TRBV27 and TRBJ2-1; 7 bases match TRBD1. The CDR3 is made up of 15 amino acids. V was pared by 5 bases and J by 5 bases, with 9 bases of the junction left unmatched. Per the germline V gene, CDR1 is MNHEY and CDR2 is SMNVEV (reference sequence). CDR3 DNA sequence: TGTGCCAGCAGTACCGCTGACAGGGCCGACAATGAGCAGTTCTTC. This encodes CASSTADRADNEQFF.

J is TRBJ1-3 and V is TRBV4-3, with TRBD1 as a possible D gene (5 bases). Germline V gives CDR1 LGHNA, CDR2 YSLEER. V was cut by 0 bases and J by 2 bases, with 8 bases left in between. The CDR3 is 15 amino acids. The DNA of the CDR3 is TGCGCCAGCAGCCAAGATTTAGGGGCTGGAAACACCATATATTTT. As protein: CASSQDLGAGNTIYF.

In regard to this clone: Other DNA sequences in this sample translate to the same CDR3. V is TRBV25-1 and J is TRBJ2-3; D unclear. Germline CDR1 and CDR2: MGHDK and SYGVNS. The CDR3 covers 13 residues. The V end was cut by 3 bases, the J end by 1 base, with 5 bases between. CDR3: CASSDRGTDTQYF. The DNA of the CDR3 is TGTGCCAGCAGTGATCGGGGCACAGATACGCAGTATTTT. Using reference TRBV25-1 and TRBJ2-3 for the parts outside the CDR3, the full variable domain is EADIYQTPRYLVIGTGKKITLECSQTMGHDKMYWYQQDPGMELHLIHYSYGVNSTEKGDLSSESTVSRIRTEHFPLTLESARPSHTSQYLCASSDRGTDTQYFGPGTRLTVL.

The V call is TRBV27, the J call TRBJ2-1; 14 nucleotides line up with TRBD2. The CDR3 extends over 16 amino acids. The trim removed 7 bases at V and 7 bases at J, leaving 9 bases unmatched. Germline V CDR1 and CDR2: MNHEY, SMNVEV (reference sequence). Here the CDR3 reads CASKGGLAGGWNEQFF. CDR3 sequence (DNA): TGTGCCAGCAAAGGAGGACTAGCGGGAGGTTGGAATGAGCAGTTCTTC.

V gene TRBV29-1 combines with J gene TRBJ2-3; D unclear. The CDR3 is 12 amino acids. Germline V gene sequence: CDR1 SQVTM, CDR2 ANQGSEA. Trimming took 2 bases from V and 1 from J, leaving 4 bases between them. CDR3 residues: CSVEPGTDTQYF. Written as DNA, the CDR3 is TGCAGCGTTGAACCAGGCACAGATACGCAGTATTTT.